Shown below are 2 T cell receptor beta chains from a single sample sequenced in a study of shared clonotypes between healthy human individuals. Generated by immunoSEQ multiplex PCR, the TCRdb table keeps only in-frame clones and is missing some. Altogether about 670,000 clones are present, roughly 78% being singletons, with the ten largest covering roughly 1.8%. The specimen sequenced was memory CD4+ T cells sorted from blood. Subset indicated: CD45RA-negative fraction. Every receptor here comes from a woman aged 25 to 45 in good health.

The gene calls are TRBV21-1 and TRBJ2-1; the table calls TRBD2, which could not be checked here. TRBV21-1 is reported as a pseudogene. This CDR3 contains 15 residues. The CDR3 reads CASSKALSVFHEQFF. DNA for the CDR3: TGTGCCAGCAGCAAAGCGCTTTCGGTATTCCATGAGCAGTTCTTC.

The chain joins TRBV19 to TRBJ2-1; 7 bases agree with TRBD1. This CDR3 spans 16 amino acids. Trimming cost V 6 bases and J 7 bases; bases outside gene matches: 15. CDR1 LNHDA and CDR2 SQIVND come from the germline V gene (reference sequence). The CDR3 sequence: CASSKTGQVVGNEQFF. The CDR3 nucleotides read TGTGCCAGTAGCAAGACCGGACAGGTCGTTGGGAATGAGCAGTTCTTC.